These 5 T cell receptor beta chains originate from one sample sequenced in a study of blood T cells in healthy people across ages. A second PCR, run for roughly 7 to 11 cycles, used a sample-barcoded 5' primer plus a J-beta primer mix. TCRdb re-called the 5' RACE reads through MiXCR, storing one row per CDR3 protein. Of under 1,100,000 distinct CDR3 sequences detected, roughly 24% appear once; the ten largest clones hold around 0.7%. These data also formed part of another study, on T cells of mothers and their children.

Input material: blood. All receptors come from a girl aged 2 to 10 in good health.

This clonotype was seen a few times. The chain is built from TRBV11-2 and TRBJ2-7, with a tentative D call TRBD1 (5 bases). V gave up 5 bases and J gave up 5 bases, with 13 bases separating them. The CDR3 loop spans 13 amino acids. Germline lookup yields CDR1 SGHAT and CDR2 FQNNGV. The CDR3 bases are TGTGCCAGCAGCCGCCCAGGGCCCAACGAGCAGTACTTC. This gives the protein CASSRPGPNEQYF.

The V call is TRBV28, the J call TRBJ2-2; the D gene is possibly TRBD1 (5 bases). This CDR3 is built from 13 residues. Germline CDR1 is MDHEN and CDR2 is SYDVKM. The V end lost 5 bases, the J end lost 7 bases, and 11 bases lay between the germline ends. CDR3 amino acids: CASSPNQGGELFF. CDR3 sequence (DNA): TGTGCCAGCAGTCCTAACCAGGGCGGGGAGCTGTTTTTT.

This clonotype was observed a handful of times. V usage is TRBV4-1 and J usage is TRBJ1-2; D may be TRBD1 (6 bases). The germline V gene has CDR1 MGHRA and CDR2 YSYEKL. Trimming took 6 bases from V and 7 from J, leaving 21 bases between them. This CDR3 region has 15 residues. The CDR3 bases are TGCGCCAGCAGAAGAGAACTTGCGGACAGTCGTGGCTACACCTTC. It is translated as CASRRELADSRGYTF.

With respect to this clonotype: Mismatch with germline at one junction end may stem from a read error. This rearrangement joins TRBV4-2 to TRBJ2-1; 12 bases agree with TRBD2. The CDR3 loop spans 17 amino acids. CDR1 and CDR2 (germline): LGHNA, YNFKEQ. Written as DNA, the CDR3 is TGTGCCGGCAGCCAGGACCCTAGCGGGAGGGGCTACAATGAGCAGTTCTTC. This encodes CAGSQDPSGRGYNEQFF.

This clonotype occurred a few times. The genes are TRBV20-1 and TRBJ2-5; D is ambiguous. Trimming left V 5 bases short and J 1 base short, with 8 bases between. CDR1 is DFQATT, CDR2 SNEGSKA, per germline (reference sequence). The CDR3 extends over 12 amino acids. CDR3 region: CSAATAQETQYF. CDR3 nucleotide sequence: TGCAGTGCTGCCACGGCCCAAGAGACCCAGTACTTC.